In this sample, the clone carrying this TCR beta chain turned up a few times. Its antigen remains unidentified. Unique molecular identifiers featured in each of the TCR beta cDNA libraries. One entry per CDR3 protein, called by TCRdb with MiXCR from the PCR reads. The table lists about 460,000 distinct CDR3 sequences, approximately 45% of them singletons. With 7 bases removed from V and 0 bases from J, the gap between germline ends came to 14 bases. The CDR3 length is 14 residues. CDR1 and CDR2 from the germline V gene are SQVTM and ANQGSEA. The data originate from a study of post-analysis software for immune sequencing data. Study observations and caveats: Among roughly 5 TRBV segments more frequent in patients than controls were TRBV5-6, TRBV5-1 and TRBV20-1.

This clonotype was sampled from a girl aged 5-17 years with multiple sclerosis. What was sequenced was blood. This chain links TRBV29-1 with TRBJ2-3; D not certain. The CDR3 sequence: CSAGVSSSTDTQYF. The DNA for the CDR3 is TGCAGCGCTGGGGTCAGCTCTAGCACAGATACGCAGTATTTT.